These 10 T cell receptor beta chains were all obtained from the same sample, sequenced in a study of somatic mutations in cytotoxic T cells in rheumatoid arthritis. Produced via immunoSEQ multiplex PCR; TCRdb's table is partial and in-frame only. Of about 20,000 clones in the sample, approximately 82% are singletons; the top ten hold approximately 14%. The sequencing input was CD8+ T cells sorted from blood. The receptors originated from an adult with rheumatoid arthritis.

CDR3 nucleotide sequence: TGTGCCAGCAGCCCCGACAGGGTTTCTAGCACAGATACGCAGTATTTT. Translated: CASSPDRVSSTDTQYF. This sequence joins TRBV5-4 and TRBJ2-3; TRBD1 aligns across 7 bases. The CDR3 is made up of 16 amino acids. Germline loops: CDR1 SGHNT, CDR2 YYREEE (reference sequence). The V segment lost 4 bases and the J segment 0 bases; nucleotides outside the gene matches: 8.

In regard to this clone: The same CDR3 arises from other DNA sequences in this sample as well. Here the CDR3 DNA reads TGCGCCAGCAGCTCCGGATACGAGCAGTACTTC. Amino acid sequence: CASSSGYEQYF. The rearrangement joins TRBV5-1 to TRBJ2-7, with D hard to call. The V end lost 3 bases, the J end lost 4 bases, and 5 bases lay between the germline ends. The CDR3 has 11 residues. Per germline, CDR1 SGHRS and CDR2 YFSETQ.

J is TRBJ1-2 and V is TRBV10-3; D unresolved. The V gene lost 0 bases and the J gene lost 6 bases, with 8 bases spanning the gap. Per the germline V gene, CDR1 is ENHRY and CDR2 is SYGVKD. This CDR3 comprises 13 residues. The CDR3, as DNA: TGTGCCATCAGTGAGTCGATGAGGGATGGCTACACCTTC. It codes for CAISESMRDGYTF.

This chain connects TRBV21-1 to TRBJ2-1; TRBD2, the D gene given by the table, was not confirmed from the DNA. TRBV21-1 is marked as a pseudogene. The CDR3 is made up of 13 amino acids. The chain's CDR3 is CASSKTSGNEQFF. CDR3 sequence (DNA): TGTGCCAGCAGCAAGACTAGCGGGAATGAGCAGTTCTTC.

This sequence joins TRBV6-1 and TRBJ2-1; no firm D call. V lost 8 bases to trimming and J lost 7 bases, with 15 bases between them. CDR1 and CDR2 from the germline V gene are MNHNS and SASEGT. The CDR3 runs to 13 residues. DNA for the CDR3: TGTGCCAGCGGCGGCTCGGGCCGGAATGAGCAGTTCTTC. This gives the protein CASGGSGRNEQFF.

This clone was seen just once. This chain connects TRBV9 to TRBJ1-1, with a tentative D call TRBD1 (5 bases). Trimming pared 3 bases from V and 7 bases from J, leaving 13 bases between. The CDR3 length is 13 residues. CDR1 is SGDLS, CDR2 YYNGEE, per germline. The CDR3 region has the DNA TGTGCCAGCAGCGACCCAGGGTCTAATGAAGCTTTCTTT. This sequence encodes CASSDPGSNEAFF.

The V and J genes are TRBV14 and TRBJ1-1, with D possibly TRBD1 on 6 matching bases. Deletions cut 5 bases from V and 4 bases from J, with 14 bases between. Looked up from germline, CDR1 is SGHDN and CDR2 is FVKESK. This CDR3 region has 14 residues. The CDR3 region has the DNA TGTGCCAGCAGCAAAACAGGGAGCGGCACTGAAGCTTTCTTT. Its translation is CASSKTGSGTEAFF.

The rearrangement joins TRBV25-1 to TRBJ1-2; TRBD1 is a possible D gene (6 bases). The germline V gene encodes CDR1 MGHDK and CDR2 SYGVNS. Trimming took off 6 bases at V and 6 bases at J, with 20 bases between the two ends. The CDR3 covers 15 residues. CDR3 loop: CASSGRGASVDGYTF. The DNA for the CDR3 is TGTGCCAGCAGCGGGCGGGGGGCCTCAGTCGATGGCTACACCTTC.

This clone has only one observation. This chain joins TRBV19 and TRBJ1-4, with D maybe TRBD1 (5 bases). V dropped 2 bases and J dropped 4 bases, with 8 bases sitting between them. CDR3 length equals 14 residues. Per the germline V gene, CDR1 is LNHDA and CDR2 is SQIVND (reference sequence). CDR3 amino acids: CASSIRGDNEKLFF. The CDR3 bases are TGTGCCAGTAGTATACGGGGGGATAATGAAAAACTGTTTTTT. Drawing the rest from reference TRBV19 and TRBJ1-4, the complete variable domain is DGGITQSPKYLFRKEGQNVTLSCEQNLNHDAMYWYRQDPGQGLRLIYYSQIVNDFQKGDIAEGYSVSREKKESFPLTVTSAQKNPTAFYLCASSIRGDNEKLFFGSGTQLSVL.

DNA of the CDR3: TGTGCCAGCTTACGGGGAGGGGCAGACACTGAAGCTTTCTTT. Translated, it gives CASLRGGADTEAFF. This rearrangement joins TRBV13 to TRBJ1-1; possible D gene TRBD1, 5 bases. CDR3 length equals 14 residues. In germline, CDR1 is PRHDT, CDR2 FYEKMQ (reference sequence). V lost 8 bases to trimming and J lost 3 bases, with 16 bases between them.